Each of the 17 T cell receptor beta chains below was sequenced from the same sample in a study of CD8 T cells in Susac syndrome (dated by TCRdb to the late 2010s). Receptors were amplified or captured by the immunoSEQ multiplex PCR assay. RNA was extracted with the RNeasy kit and roughly 0.5 to 1 ug was reverse transcribed using random hexamers. The public reads were quality trimmed at Q25 with fastp and then assembled into clones with MiXCR by TCRdb, keeping productive beta chains. Identical CDR3 protein sequences are pooled into one entry, listed with their most common genes and DNA. The table for this sample lists some 180,000 distinct CDR3 sequences; 85% to 95% of them were counted only once. The ten largest clonotypes hold around 0.095% of the sample. Sequencing input: CD4+ T cells from PBMCs. All receptors come from a human donor with Susac syndrome.

The chain uses TRBV28 and TRBJ1-2, with 9 bases identical to TRBD1. The CDR3 has 17 amino acids. Looked up from germline, CDR1 is MDHEN and CDR2 is SYDVKM. With V trimmed by 3 bases and J by 0 bases, 8 bases remained unmatched. CDR3 region: CASSFVGQGPTNYGYTF. The CDR3 DNA is TGTGCCAGCAGTTTCGTTGGACAGGGGCCTACTAACTATGGCTACACCTTC.

The genes are TRBV14 and TRBJ2-1; possibly TRBD2 for D (6 bases). The germline V and J ends were trimmed by 1 base and 8 bases, with 12 bases remaining between them. The CDR3 loop spans 14 amino acids. The germline CDR1 and CDR2 sequences are SGHDN and FVKESK. The CDR3 region has the DNA TGTGCCAGCAGCCAAGTCCCCTCTAGCGATGAGCAGTTCTTC. Protein: CASSQVPSSDEQFF. Full variable domain (outside the CDR3, taken from reference TRBV14 and TRBJ2-1): EAGVTQFPSHSVIEKGQTVTLRCDPISGHDNLYWYRRVMGKEIKFLLHFVKESKQDESGMPNNRFLAERTGGTYSTLKVQPAELEDSGVYFCASSQVPSSDEQFFGPGTRLTVL.

This chain joins TRBV12-3 or TRBV12-4 and TRBJ1-1; no reliable D call. This CDR3 is 13 amino acids long. Trimming took 2 bases from V and 7 from J, leaving 11 bases between them. CDR3 nucleotide sequence: TGTGCCAGCAGTTTACAGCCAGGACGTGAAGCTTTCTTT. Its protein product is CASSLQPGREAFF.

The chain employs TRBV30 and TRBJ2-2; 9 bases fit TRBD2. The ends lost 3 bases at V and 7 bases at J; junction bases unmatched: 9. Germline CDR1 and CDR2: GTSNPN and SVGIG (reference sequence). There are 15 residues in the CDR3. CDR3 in amino acids: CAWSFSGRRGGELFF. Written as DNA, the CDR3 is TGTGCCTGGAGCTTTAGCGGGAGACGAGGCGGGGAGCTGTTTTTT.

The chain combines TRBV5-1 with TRBJ1-1; 7 bases match TRBD1. V shed 3 bases and J 6 bases; nucleotides not matched to a gene: 11. CDR3 size: 15 residues. In germline, CDR1 is SGHRS, CDR2 YFSETQ. CDR3 nucleotides: TGCGCCAGCAGCTCAAGACAGGGCCCGATAGCTGAAGCTTTCTTT. This gives the protein CASSSRQGPIAEAFF.

This sequence joins TRBV3-1 and TRBJ2-1; D is unclear. This CDR3 comprises 13 residues. The V and J ends lost 7 bases and 0 bases respectively, with 7 bases between them. CDR1 and CDR2 (germline): LGHDT, YNNKEL (reference sequence). The DNA for the CDR3 is TGTGCCAGCACCGTCAGCTCCTACAATGAGCAGTTCTTC. It encodes CASTVSSYNEQFF.

The chain uses TRBV29-1 and TRBJ2-7; 10 positions match TRBD1. Germline V gene sequence: CDR1 SQVTM, CDR2 ANQGSEA. The ends lost 5 bases at V and 2 bases at J; junction bases unmatched: 6. This CDR3 comprises 14 residues. The CDR3, as DNA: TGCAGCGTTTCCGGGACAGGGGCAACCTACGAGCAGTACTTC. Its protein product is CSVSGTGATYEQYF.

The V call is TRBV12-3 or TRBV12-4, the J call TRBJ2-7; TRBD2 might be the D (6 bases). Trimming left V 5 bases short and J 7 bases short, with 15 bases between. This CDR3 spans 13 amino acids. In DNA form, the CDR3 reads TGTGCCAGCAGTAGGGACTCCTCCAGGGAGCAGTACTTC. It codes for CASSRDSSREQYF.

The rearrangement joins TRBV10-3 to TRBJ1-6, with D possibly being TRBD1 (6 bases). Germline loops: CDR1 ENHRY, CDR2 SYGVKD. Trimming shortened V by 6 bases and J by 9 bases, and 12 bases separated the two germline ends. The CDR3 is 13 residues long. The CDR3: CAISGTGSSPLHF. Here the CDR3 DNA reads TGTGCCATCAGCGGTACAGGGAGTTCACCCCTCCACTTT.

This clonotype is a singleton in its sample. The chain recombines TRBV27 with TRBJ2-1; TRBD1 agrees at 8 bases. V dropped 8 bases and J dropped 2; count of bases not matched to a gene: 11. CDR3 size: 16 residues. Germline V lookup: CDR1 MNHEY, CDR2 SMNVEV (reference sequence). The CDR3 is CASHRPGTGPYNEQFF. DNA of the CDR3: TGTGCCAGCCATCGCCCCGGGACAGGACCCTACAATGAGCAGTTCTTC.

J is TRBJ1-5 and V is TRBV19; D might be TRBD1 (6 bases). Germline V gives CDR1 LNHDA, CDR2 SQIVND (reference sequence). The CDR3 totals 14 residues. V lost 5 bases and J lost 0, with 8 bases in between. The CDR3 DNA reads as TGTGCCAGTAGTCGACAGGTTAGCAATCAGCCCCAGCATTTT. This sequence encodes CASSRQVSNQPQHF.

This rearrangement joins TRBV13 to TRBJ2-2; 11 positions agree with TRBD2. Trimming cost V 3 bases and J 0 bases; bases outside gene matches: 12. Germline loops: CDR1 PRHDT, CDR2 FYEKMQ (reference sequence). CDR3 length: 20 amino acids. This CDR3 reads CASSLEERLAGHTNTGELFF. The CDR3 DNA sequence: TGTGCCAGCAGCTTGGAGGAGCGACTAGCGGGACACACGAACACCGGGGAGCTGTTTTTT.

J is TRBJ2-1 and V is TRBV28, with TRBD2 matching over 9 bases. With 3 bases clipped from V and 7 bases from J, the junction kept 10 bases outside the gene matches. Germline-derived CDR1 and CDR2 are MDHEN and SYDVKM. CDR3 length: 16 residues. CDR3 loop: CASSFYSGSPRNEQFF. CDR3 DNA sequence: TGTGCCAGCAGTTTTTATAGCGGGAGTCCTCGAAATGAGCAGTTCTTC.

J is TRBJ2-3 and V is TRBV12-5; D is perhaps TRBD1 or TRBD2 (5 bases each). The V end lost 0 bases, the J end lost 4 bases, and 20 bases lay between the germline ends. There are 18 residues in the CDR3. CDR1 LGHNT and CDR2 FRNRAP come from the germline V gene. CDR3 loop: CASGLVSGTQSLSDTQYF. CDR3 DNA sequence: TGTGCTAGTGGTTTGGTGTCGGGGACCCAGAGTCTGTCAGATACGCAGTATTTT. Filled out from reference TRBV12-5 and TRBJ2-3, the complete variable domain reads DARVTQTPRHKVTEMGQEVTMRCQPILGHNTVFWYRQTMMQGLELLAYFRNRAPLDDSGMPKDRFSAEMPDATLATLKIQPSEPRDSAVYFCASGLVSGTQSLSDTQYFGPGTRLTVL.

The CDR3 DNA is TGTGCCAGCAGCTTGGCTGGCTTTGGTACGCAGTATTTT. Its translation is CASSLAGFGTQYF. The chain carries TRBV5-4 and TRBJ2-3; no clear D gene. The CDR3 spans 13 residues. Germline-derived CDR1 and CDR2 are SGHNT and YYREEE (reference sequence). Trimming shortened V by 0 bases and J by 8 bases, and 10 bases separated the two germline ends.

This sequence joins TRBV5-1 and TRBJ2-5; D is ambiguous. This CDR3 region has 13 residues. The V gene lost 0 bases and the J gene lost 5 bases, with 8 bases spanning the gap. CDR1 is SGHRS, CDR2 YFSETQ, per germline. The CDR3: CASSLGVKETQYF. Here the CDR3 DNA reads TGCGCCAGCAGCTTGGGCGTAAAGGAGACCCAGTACTTC.

The rearrangement uses TRBV28 and TRBJ2-1; perhaps TRBD2 as D (6 bases). The CDR3 covers 13 residues. V lost 5 bases and J 15 bases, leaving 20 bases between the germline ends. CDR1 MDHEN and CDR2 SYDVKM come from the germline V gene. CDR3 amino acids: CASSAGLFNSRFF. The DNA for the CDR3 is TGTGCCAGCAGTGCGGGACTCTTCAATTCTCGGTTCTTC. Full variable domain (remainder filled in from reference TRBV28 and TRBJ2-1): DVKVTQSSRYLVKRTGEKVFLECVQDMDHENMFWYRQDPGLGLRLIYFSYDVKMKEKGDIPEGYSVSREKKERFSLILESASTNQTSMYLCASSAGLFNSRFFGPGTRLTVL.